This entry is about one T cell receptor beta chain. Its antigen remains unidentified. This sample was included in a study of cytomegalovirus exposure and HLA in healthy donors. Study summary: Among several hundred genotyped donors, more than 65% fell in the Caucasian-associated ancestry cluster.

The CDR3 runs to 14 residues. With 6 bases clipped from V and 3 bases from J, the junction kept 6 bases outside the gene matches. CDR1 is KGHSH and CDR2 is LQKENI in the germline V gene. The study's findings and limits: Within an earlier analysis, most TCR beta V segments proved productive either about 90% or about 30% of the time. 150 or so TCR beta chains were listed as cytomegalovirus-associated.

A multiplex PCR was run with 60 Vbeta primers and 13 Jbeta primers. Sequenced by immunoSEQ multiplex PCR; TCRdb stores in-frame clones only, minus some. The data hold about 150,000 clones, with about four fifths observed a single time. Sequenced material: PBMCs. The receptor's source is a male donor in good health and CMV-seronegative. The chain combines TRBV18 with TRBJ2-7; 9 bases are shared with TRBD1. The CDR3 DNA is TGTGCCAGCTCCCCGGAGGACAGGGGCTACGAGCAGTACTTC. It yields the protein CASSPEDRGYEQYF.